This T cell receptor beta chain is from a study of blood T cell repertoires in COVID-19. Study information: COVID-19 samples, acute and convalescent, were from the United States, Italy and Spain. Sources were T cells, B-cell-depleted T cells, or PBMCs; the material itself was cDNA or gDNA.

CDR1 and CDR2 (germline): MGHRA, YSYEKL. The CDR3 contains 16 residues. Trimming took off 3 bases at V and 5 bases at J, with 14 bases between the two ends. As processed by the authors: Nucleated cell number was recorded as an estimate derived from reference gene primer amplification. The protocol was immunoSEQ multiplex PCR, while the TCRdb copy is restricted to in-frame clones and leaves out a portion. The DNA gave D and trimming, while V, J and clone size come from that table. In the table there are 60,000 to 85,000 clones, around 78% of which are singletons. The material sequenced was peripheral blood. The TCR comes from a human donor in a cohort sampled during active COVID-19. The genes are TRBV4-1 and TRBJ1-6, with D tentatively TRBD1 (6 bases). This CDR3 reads CASSHPRDMHNSPLHF. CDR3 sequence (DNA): TGCGCCAGCAGCCATCCCCGGGACATGCATAATTCACCCCTCCACTTT.